These 3 T cell receptor beta chains share one sample of origin, sequenced in a study of neurological immune-mediated disorders (dated by TCRdb to about 2019). The library was produced with 5' RACE. Reads for this sample came from an Illumina HiSeq 2500. In TCRdb, the public reads were trimmed at Q25 with fastp and aligned with MiXCR, with productive beta chains retained. For every CDR3 protein sequence, its rows merge into one entry that carries the most common genes and DNA. For this sample there are approximately 50,000 distinct CDR3 sequences; roughly 8% appear just once. The ten largest clones capture about 1.9% of the sample. The time point label on this specimen signifies: longitudinal time-point 3. The material sequenced was PBMCs. These receptors were obtained from a middle-aged woman in good health.

This clonotype has at least ten counts. The chain uses TRBV29-1 and TRBJ1-2, with 7 bases matching TRBD1. The CDR3 contains 13 residues. Germline V gene lookup returns CDR1 SQVTM and CDR2 ANQGSEA. The V and J ends lost 6 bases and 7 bases, in that order; junction bases with no gene match: 11. CDR3 DNA sequence: TGCAGCGTACAACAGGGGTTTTCTCGTGGCTACACCTTC. It yields the protein CSVQQGFSRGYTF.

J is TRBJ2-7 and V is TRBV25-1; 7 bases fit TRBD1. Losses at the gene ends were 7 bases for V and 5 bases for J; bases not matched to a gene: 14. The CDR3 contains 15 residues. CDR1 MGHDK and CDR2 SYGVNS come from the germline V gene. CDR3 in DNA: TGTGCCAGCACACAATCCGGGACAGCAGGACACGAGCAGTACTTC. As protein: CASTQSGTAGHEQYF.

This clonotype occurred many times. The V gene is TRBV20-1, the J gene TRBJ2-5; 11 positions match TRBD1. The CDR3 runs 14 residues. Looked up from germline, CDR1 is DFQATT and CDR2 is SNEGSKA (reference sequence). J was trimmed by 0 bases and V by 8 bases; bases with no gene match: 5. The CDR3 DNA follows: TGCAGTTCGGACAGGGGGCTTTACCAAGAGACCCAGTACTTC. It is translated as CSSDRGLYQETQYF.